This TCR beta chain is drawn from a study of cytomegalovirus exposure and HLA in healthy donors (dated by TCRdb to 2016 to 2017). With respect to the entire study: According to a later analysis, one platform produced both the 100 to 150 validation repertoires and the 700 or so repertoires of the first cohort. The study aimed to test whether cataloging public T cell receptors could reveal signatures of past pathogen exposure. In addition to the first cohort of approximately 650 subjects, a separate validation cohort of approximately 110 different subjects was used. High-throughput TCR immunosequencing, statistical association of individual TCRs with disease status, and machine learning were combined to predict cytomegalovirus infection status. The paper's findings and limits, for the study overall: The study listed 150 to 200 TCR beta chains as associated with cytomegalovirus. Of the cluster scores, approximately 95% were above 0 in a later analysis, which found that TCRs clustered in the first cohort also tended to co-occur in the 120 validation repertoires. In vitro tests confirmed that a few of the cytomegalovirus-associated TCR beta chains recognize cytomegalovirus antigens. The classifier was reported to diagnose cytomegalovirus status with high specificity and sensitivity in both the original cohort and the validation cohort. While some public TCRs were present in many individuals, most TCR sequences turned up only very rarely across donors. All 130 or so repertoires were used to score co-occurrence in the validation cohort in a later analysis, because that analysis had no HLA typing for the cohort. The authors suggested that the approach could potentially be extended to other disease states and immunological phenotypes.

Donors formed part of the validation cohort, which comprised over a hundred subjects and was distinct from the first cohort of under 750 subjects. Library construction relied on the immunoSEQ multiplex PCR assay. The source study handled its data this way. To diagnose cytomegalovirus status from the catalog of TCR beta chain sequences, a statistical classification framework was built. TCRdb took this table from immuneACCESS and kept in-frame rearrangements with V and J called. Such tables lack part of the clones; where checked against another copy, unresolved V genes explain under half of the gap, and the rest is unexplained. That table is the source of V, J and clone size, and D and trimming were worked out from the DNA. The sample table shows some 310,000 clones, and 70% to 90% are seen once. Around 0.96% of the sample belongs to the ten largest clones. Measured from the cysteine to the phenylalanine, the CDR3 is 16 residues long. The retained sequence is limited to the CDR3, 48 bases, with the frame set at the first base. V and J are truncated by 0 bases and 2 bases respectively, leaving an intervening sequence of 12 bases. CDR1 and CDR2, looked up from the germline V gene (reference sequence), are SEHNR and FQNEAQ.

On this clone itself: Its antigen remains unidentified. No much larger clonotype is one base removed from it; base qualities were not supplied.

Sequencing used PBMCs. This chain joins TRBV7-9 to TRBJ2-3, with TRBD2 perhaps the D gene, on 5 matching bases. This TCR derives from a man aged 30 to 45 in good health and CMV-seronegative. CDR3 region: CASSLALGGYTDTQYF. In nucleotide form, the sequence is TGTGCCAGCAGCTTAGCCCTAGGAGGCTACACAGATACGCAGTATTTT.